One and the same sample provided the 2 T cell receptor beta chains below, sequenced in a study of T cell clonality in common variable immunodeficiency. Notes on the study in general: Common variable immunodeficiency TCR beta sequences reportedly had fewer deletions and N-nucleotide insertions.

Which antigens these TCRs recognize remains unknown. Assay used: immunoSEQ multiplex PCR; TCRdb lists only in-frame clones, some missing. Singletons are absent from the sample, which has around 24,000 clones. The sample comprised peripheral blood mononuclear cells. These receptors were obtained from a human donor with common variable immunodeficiency.

This clone was observed many times. Read coverage stops 3 residues before the CDR3 terminus; the germline J gene supplies the remainder. The chain carries TRBV24-1 and TRBJ2-1, with TRBD2 matching 11 bases. Germline lookup yields CDR1 KGHDR and CDR2 SFDVKD. CDR3 length: 15 amino acids. V shed 5 bases, J shed 6 bases, and the junction held 5 bases outside the gene matches. The DNA read from the CDR3 is TGTGCCACCAGTGGGGACGGACTAGCGGGCAATGAG. Translated: CATSGDGLAGNE. The entire CDR3 protein is CATSGDGLAGNEQFF.

Concerning this clone itself: The read stops 3 residues short of the end of the CDR3; the missing end is completed from the germline J gene. V is TRBV7-9 and J is TRBJ1-1; the D gene is possibly TRBD1 (5 bases). With 5 bases removed from V and 4 bases from J, the gap between germline ends came to 11 bases. CDR1 and CDR2 (germline): SEHNR, FQNEAQ (reference sequence). This CDR3 contains 13 residues. CDR3 DNA, as far as it was read: TGTGCCAGCAGCGCCAGGGTGGCCACTGAA. Protein: CASSARVATE. In full, the CDR3 is CASSARVATEAFF.